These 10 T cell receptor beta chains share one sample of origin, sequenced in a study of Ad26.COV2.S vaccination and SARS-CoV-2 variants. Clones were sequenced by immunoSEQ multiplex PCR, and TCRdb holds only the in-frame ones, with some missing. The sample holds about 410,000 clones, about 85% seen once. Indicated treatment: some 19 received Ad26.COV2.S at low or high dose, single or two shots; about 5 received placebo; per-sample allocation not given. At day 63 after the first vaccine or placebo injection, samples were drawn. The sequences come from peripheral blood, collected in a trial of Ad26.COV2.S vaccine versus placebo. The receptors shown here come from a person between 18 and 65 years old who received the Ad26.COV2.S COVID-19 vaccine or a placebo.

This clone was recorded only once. This chain's CDR3 is CASSLTGGNQPQHF. Here the CDR3 DNA reads TGTGCCAGCAGTCTCACAGGGGGGAATCAGCCCCAGCATTTT. The J gene is TRBJ1-5, the V gene TRBV27; 8 nucleotides line up with TRBD1. The germline V gene encodes CDR1 MNHEY and CDR2 SMNVEV (reference sequence). The ends lost 5 bases at V and 4 bases at J; junction bases unmatched: 4. The CDR3 runs to 14 residues.

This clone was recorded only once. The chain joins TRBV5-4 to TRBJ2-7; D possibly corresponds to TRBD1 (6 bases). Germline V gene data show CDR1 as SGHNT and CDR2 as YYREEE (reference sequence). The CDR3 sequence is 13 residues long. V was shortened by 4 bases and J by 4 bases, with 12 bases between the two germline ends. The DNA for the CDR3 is TGTGCCAGCAGCCCAGGGGCGGGTTACGAGCAGTACTTC. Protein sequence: CASSPGAGYEQYF.

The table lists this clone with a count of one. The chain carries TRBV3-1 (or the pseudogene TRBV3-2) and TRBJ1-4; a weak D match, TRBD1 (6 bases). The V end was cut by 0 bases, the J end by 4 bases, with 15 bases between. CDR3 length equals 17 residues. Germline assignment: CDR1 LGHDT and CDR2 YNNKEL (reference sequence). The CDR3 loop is CASSQDNPDSHNEKLFF. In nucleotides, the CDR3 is TGTGCCAGCAGCCAAGATAATCCGGACAGTCATAATGAAAAACTGTTTTTT.

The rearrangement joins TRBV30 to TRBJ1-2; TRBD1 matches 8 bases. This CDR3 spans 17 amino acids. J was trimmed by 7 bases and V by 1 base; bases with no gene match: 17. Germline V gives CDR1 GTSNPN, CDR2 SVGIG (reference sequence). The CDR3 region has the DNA TGTGCCTGGAGTGGACTGGGACAGGCCGGGCGAACTGGTGGCTACACCTTC. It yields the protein CAWSGLGQAGRTGGYTF.

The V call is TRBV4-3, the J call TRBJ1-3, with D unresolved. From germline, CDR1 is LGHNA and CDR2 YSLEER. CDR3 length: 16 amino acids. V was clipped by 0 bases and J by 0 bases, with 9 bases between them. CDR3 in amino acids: CASSQELLSSGNTIYF. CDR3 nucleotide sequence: TGCGCCAGCAGCCAAGAATTGCTGAGCTCTGGAAACACCATATATTTT.

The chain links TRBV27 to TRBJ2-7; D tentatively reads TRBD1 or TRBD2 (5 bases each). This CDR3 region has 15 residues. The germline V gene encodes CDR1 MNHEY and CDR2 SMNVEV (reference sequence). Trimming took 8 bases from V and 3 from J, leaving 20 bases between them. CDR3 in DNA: TGTGCCAGCGGTAGAGGTTCGGGGACCTACTACGAGCAGTACTTC. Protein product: CASGRGSGTYYEQYF.

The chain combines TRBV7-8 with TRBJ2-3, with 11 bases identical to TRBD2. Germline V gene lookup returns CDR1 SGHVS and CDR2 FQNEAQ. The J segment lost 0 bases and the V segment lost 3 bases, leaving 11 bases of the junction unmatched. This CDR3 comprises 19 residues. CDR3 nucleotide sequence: TGTGCCAGCAGCTTTGAAACTAGCGGGGGAGTACCTAGCACAGATACGCAGTATTTT. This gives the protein CASSFETSGGVPSTDTQYF.

The CDR3 region has the DNA TGTGCCAGCAGCTTGCACAGGGAATACGGCGAGCAGTACTTC. Residues: CASSLHREYGEQYF. This chain links TRBV11-2 with TRBJ2-7; the D gene is possibly TRBD1 (6 bases). This CDR3 has 14 amino acids. The V end was cut by 3 bases, the J end by 6 bases, with 15 bases between. Looked up from germline, CDR1 is SGHAT and CDR2 is FQNNGV.

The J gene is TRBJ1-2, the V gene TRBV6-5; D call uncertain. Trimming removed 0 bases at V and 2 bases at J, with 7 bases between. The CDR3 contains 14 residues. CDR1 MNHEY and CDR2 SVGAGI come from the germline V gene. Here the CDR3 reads CASSYSYINYGYTF. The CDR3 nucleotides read TGTGCCAGCAGTTACTCGTACATAAACTATGGCTACACCTTC.

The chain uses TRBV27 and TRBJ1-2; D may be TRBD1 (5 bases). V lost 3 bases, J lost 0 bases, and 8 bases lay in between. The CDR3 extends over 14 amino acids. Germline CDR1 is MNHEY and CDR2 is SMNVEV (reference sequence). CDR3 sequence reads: CASSFKGTNYGYTF. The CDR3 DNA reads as TGTGCCAGCAGTTTTAAGGGGACTAACTATGGCTACACCTTC.